A selection of T cell receptor beta chains follows, all from one sample in a study of metastatic and nonmetastatic thyroid tumors. TCRdb reanalyzed the PCR reads via MiXCR. This table holds about 28,000 clones, roughly 23% found once. Input material: blood. These receptors were taken from a female donor with papillary thyroid cancer or a benign thyroid nodule (not recorded which). Some clones in this sample may be carry-over from other donors' samples. CDR3s include the opening cysteine and the closing phenylalanine or tryptophan.

TRBJ2-7 | TRBV9 | CASSVQGGPYEQYF
TRBJ2-2 | TRBV6-5 | CASRLSGVSTVELFF
TRBJ1-1 | TRBV7-8 | CASSTRTGMNTEDFF
TRBJ1-2 | TRBV28 | CANNRDSKYGYTF
TRBJ2-1 | TRBV11-2 | CASSLGHGNEQFF
TRBJ2-1 | TRBV10-3 | CAISDYNEQFF
TRBJ1-2 | TRBV28 | CASILGKRCGYTF
TRBJ1-2 | TRBV28 | CASSRKGYGYTF
TRBJ2-3 | TRBV2 | CASIGGGGRTDTQYF
TRBJ1-2 | TRBV7-3 | CASSLTPWCGGYTF
TRBJ1-5 | TRBV4-1 | CASSQGHFNQPQHF
TRBJ1-5 | TRBV27 | CASSLSPRNQPQHF
TRBJ2-1 | TRBV15 | CATSSRFAYHEQFF
TRBJ1-5 | TRBV6-2/TRBV6-3 | CASSWTAYSNQPQHF
TRBJ1-2 | TRBV24-1 | CATSYKTGTNYGYTF